This T cell receptor (beta chain) was captured by sequencing in a study of response to subunit inactivated influenza vaccine. TCRdb ran MiXCR on the RT-PCR reads and lists one entry per CDR3 protein. This table has hundreds of thousands of distinct CDR3 sequences, approximately 17% appearing once. This receptor was identified in a man between 50 and 70 years old who received an inactivated influenza vaccine. The sequencing here drew on CD4+ T cells sorted from PBMCs, taken approximately 25 months after vaccination.

Written as DNA, the CDR3 is TGTGCCAGTGCACTATCGGAATTAGACGGCTACACCTTC. As protein: CASALSELDGYTF. V gene TRBV6-2 or TRBV6-3 combines with J gene TRBJ1-2, with D uncertain. Germline values: CDR1 MNHEY, CDR2 SVGEGT. The CDR3 extends over 13 amino acids. V dropped 9 bases and J dropped 8 bases, with 19 bases sitting between them.